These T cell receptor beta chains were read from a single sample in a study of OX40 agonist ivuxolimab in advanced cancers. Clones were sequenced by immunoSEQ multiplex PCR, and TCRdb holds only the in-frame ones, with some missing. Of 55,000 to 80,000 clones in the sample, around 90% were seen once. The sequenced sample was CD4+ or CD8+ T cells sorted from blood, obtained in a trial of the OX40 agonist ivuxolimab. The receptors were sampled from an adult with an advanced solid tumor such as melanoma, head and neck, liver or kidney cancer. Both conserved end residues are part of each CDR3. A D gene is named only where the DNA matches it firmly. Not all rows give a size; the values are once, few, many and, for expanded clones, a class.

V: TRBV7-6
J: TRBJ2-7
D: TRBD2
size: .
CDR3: CASSPKSGTKNEQYF
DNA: TGTGCCAGCAGCCCAAAATCCGGGACTAAGAACGAGCAGTACTTC

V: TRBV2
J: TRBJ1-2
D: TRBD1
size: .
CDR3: CASKLDRQGWNGYTF
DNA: TGTGCCAGCAAGCTCGATAGACAGGGTTGGAATGGCTACACCTTC

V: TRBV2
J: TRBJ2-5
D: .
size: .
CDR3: CASSEIRKLIKETQYF
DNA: TGTGCCAGCAGTGAAATCCGGAAACTGATAAAAGAGACCCAGTACTTC

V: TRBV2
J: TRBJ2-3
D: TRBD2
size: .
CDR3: CASLAGGPADTQYF
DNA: TGTGCCAGCTTAGCGGGAGGGCCCGCAGATACGCAGTATTTT

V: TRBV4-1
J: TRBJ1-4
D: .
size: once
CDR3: CASSQQQTGREKLFF
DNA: TGCGCCAGCAGCCAGCAACAGACCGGTCGTGAAAAACTGTTTTTT

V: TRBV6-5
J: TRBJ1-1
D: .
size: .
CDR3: CASSLQGNTEAFF
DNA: TGTGCCAGCAGCTTACAAGGGAACACTGAAGCTTTCTTT

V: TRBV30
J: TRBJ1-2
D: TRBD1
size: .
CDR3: CAWSEGQGFYGYTF
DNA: TGTGCCTGGAGTGAGGGACAGGGGTTCTATGGCTACACCTTC

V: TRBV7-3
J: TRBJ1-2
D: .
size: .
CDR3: CASSLNRHNYGYTF
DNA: TGTGCCAGCAGCTTAAACAGACACAACTATGGCTACACCTTC

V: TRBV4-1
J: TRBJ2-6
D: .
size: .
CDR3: CASSSPPEAGSGANVLTF
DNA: TGCGCCAGCAGCTCCCCCCCCGAGGCTGGATCTGGGGCCAACGTCCTGACTTTC

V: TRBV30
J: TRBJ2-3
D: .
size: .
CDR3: CAWRDTDTQYF
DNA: TGTGCCTGGAGGGACACAGATACGCAGTATTTT

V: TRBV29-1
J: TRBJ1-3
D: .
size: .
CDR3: CSVEVGGNTIYF
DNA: TGCAGCGTTGAAGTAGGTGGAAACACCATATATTTT

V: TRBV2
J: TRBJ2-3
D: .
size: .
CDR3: CASSDTDTQYF
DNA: TGTGCCAGCAGTGACACAGATACGCAGTATTTT

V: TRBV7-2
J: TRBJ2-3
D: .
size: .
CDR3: CASSLGLVRATDTQYF
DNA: TGTGCCAGCAGCTTGGGTCTGGTCAGGGCCACAGATACGCAGTATTTT

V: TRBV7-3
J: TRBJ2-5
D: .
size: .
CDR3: CASSLGGTQYF
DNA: TGTGCCAGCAGCTTAGGGGGCACCCAGTACTTC

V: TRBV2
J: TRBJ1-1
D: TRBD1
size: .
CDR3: CASSETGLGTEAFF
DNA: TGTGCCAGCAGTGAGACAGGGTTGGGCACTGAAGCTTTCTTT

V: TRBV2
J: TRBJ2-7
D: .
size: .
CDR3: CASMTGYEQYF
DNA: TGTGCCAGCATGACAGGCTACGAGCAGTACTTC

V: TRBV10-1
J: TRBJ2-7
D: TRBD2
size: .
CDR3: CASSESAYGTSGTEQYF
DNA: TGCGCCAGCAGTGAGTCTGCTTACGGGACTAGCGGGACCGAGCAGTACTTC

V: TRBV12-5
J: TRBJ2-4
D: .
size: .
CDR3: CASGLTGEGGIQYF
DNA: TGTGCTAGTGGTTTGACGGGGGAAGGAGGCATTCAGTACTTC

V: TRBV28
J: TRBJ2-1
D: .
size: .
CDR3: CASRDTPRNNEQFF
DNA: TGTGCCAGCAGGGACACTCCAAGAAACAATGAGCAGTTCTTC

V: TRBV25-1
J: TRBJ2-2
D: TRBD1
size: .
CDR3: CASRTRGPNTGELFF
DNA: TGTGCCAGCCGAACGAGGGGGCCGAACACCGGGGAGCTGTTTTTT

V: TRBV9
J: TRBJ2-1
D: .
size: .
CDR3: CASSETGNSYNEQFF
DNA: TGTGCCAGCAGCGAAACAGGGAATTCCTACAATGAGCAGTTCTTC

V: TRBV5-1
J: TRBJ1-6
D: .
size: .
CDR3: CASSLATDSPLHF
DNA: TGCGCCAGCAGCTTGGCTACGGATTCACCCCTCCACTTT

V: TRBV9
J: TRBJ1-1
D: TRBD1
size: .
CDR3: CASSEEGPGTGVRAFF
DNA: TGTGCCAGCAGCGAGGAGGGCCCCGGGACAGGGGTCAGGGCTTTCTTT